Shown below are 20 T cell receptor beta chains from a single sample sequenced in a study of OX40 agonist ivuxolimab in advanced cancers. Repertoires were generated with immunoSEQ multiplex PCR, while TCRdb's copy carries only in-frame clones and drops some. Of 70,000 or so clones listed, around 91% were seen once; the top ten hold 0.94%. Sample: CD4+ or CD8+ T cells sorted from blood, taken in a trial of the OX40 agonist ivuxolimab. These receptor sequences come from an adult with an advanced solid tumor such as melanoma, head and neck, liver or kidney cancer.

A single count supports this clone. CDR3 loop: CARNRGVNTEAFF. For the CDR3, the DNA is TGTGCCAGGAACAGGGGGGTGAACACTGAAGCTTTCTTT. The rearrangement uses TRBV2 and TRBJ1-1; the match to TRBD1 covers 8 bases. Germline V gene data show CDR1 as SNHLY and CDR2 as FYNNEI. Unmatched junction bases numbered 3, after V lost 9 bases and J lost 0 bases. This CDR3 contains 13 residues. The full variable domain, with the rest looked up from reference TRBV2 and TRBJ1-1, is EPEVTQTPSHQVTQMGQEVILRCVPISNHLYFYWYRQILGQKVEFLVSFYNNEISEKSEIFDDQFSVERPDGSNFTLKIRSTKLEDSAMYFCARNRGVNTEAFFGQGTRLTVV.

The V call is TRBV27, the J call TRBJ2-7; no clear D gene. V lost 0 bases to trimming and J lost 2 bases, with 8 bases between them. Germline V CDR1 and CDR2: MNHEY, SMNVEV (reference sequence). The CDR3 contains 14 residues. The CDR3 loop is CASSLSQVTYEQYF. DNA for the CDR3: TGTGCCAGCAGTTTATCCCAAGTAACCTACGAGCAGTACTTC.

The chain is built from TRBV21-1 and TRBJ1-1; TRBD1, the table's D call, lacks a check against the DNA. TRBV21-1 is assigned pseudogene status. The CDR3 covers 16 residues. The CDR3 sequence: CASSKAEGQGNTEAFF. The CDR3 coding sequence is TGTGCCAGCAGCAAAGCTGAAGGGCAGGGGAACACTGAAGCTTTCTTT.

The chain links TRBV7-9 to TRBJ2-1, with 11 bases that match TRBD1. This CDR3 is built from 17 residues. From germline, CDR1 is SEHNR and CDR2 FQNEAQ (reference sequence). The J segment lost 7 bases and the V segment lost 4 bases, leaving 12 bases of the junction unmatched. CDR3 sequence: CASSSQPGQGDMNEQFF. As DNA, the CDR3 is TGTGCCAGCAGCTCCCAACCGGGACAGGGGGATATGAATGAGCAGTTCTTC.

This chain links TRBV6-1 with TRBJ1-2; perhaps TRBD1 as D (5 bases). This CDR3 spans 14 amino acids. CDR1 and CDR2 (germline): MNHNS, SASEGT. V shed 8 bases and J shed 4 bases, with 17 bases lying between them. DNA of the CDR3: TGTGCCAGCCTCCGCGTCGGGGGTGCCTATGGCTACACCTTC. Amino acid sequence: CASLRVGGAYGYTF.

This clone was counted once. This chain uses TRBV11-2 with TRBJ2-3; D is ambiguous. Germline CDR1 is SGHAT and CDR2 is FQNNGV. Trimming left V 5 bases short and J 0 bases short, with 9 bases between. The CDR3 runs 14 residues. The chain's CDR3 is CASSPLTSTDTQYF. CDR3 nucleotides: TGTGCCAGCAGCCCACTAACTAGCACAGATACGCAGTATTTT. Drawing the rest from reference TRBV11-2 and TRBJ2-3, the complete variable domain is EAGVAQSPRYKIIEKRQSVAFWCNPISGHATLYWYQQILGQGPKLLIQFQNNGVVDDSQLPKDRFSAERLKGVDSTLKIQPAKLEDSAVYLCASSPLTSTDTQYFGPGTRLTVL.

The V gene is TRBV4-1, the J gene TRBJ2-2; 9 bases are shared with TRBD1. CDR1 MGHRA and CDR2 YSYEKL come from the germline V gene. V was clipped by 2 bases and J by 1 base; unmatched bases: 2. The length of the CDR3 is 16 residues. CDR3 region: CASSQWTGENTGELFF. The DNA for the CDR3 is TGCGCCAGCAGCCAATGGACAGGGGAGAACACCGGGGAGCTGTTTTTT.

This chain links TRBV7-9 with TRBJ2-5; 11 bases agree with TRBD1. CDR1 and CDR2 from the germline V gene are SEHNR and FQNEAQ (reference sequence). The CDR3 has 14 amino acids. V was clipped by 4 bases and J by 4 bases; unmatched bases: 2. The CDR3 here is CASSSDRGRETQYF. For the CDR3, the DNA is TGTGCCAGCAGCTCGGACAGGGGGCGAGAGACCCAGTACTTC.

The V gene is TRBV10-3, the J gene TRBJ2-7; possible D gene TRBD2, 6 bases. CDR3 length: 13 residues. Trimming cost V 6 bases and J 2 bases, with 11 bases left between them. CDR1 is ENHRY and CDR2 is SYGVKD in the germline V gene. The CDR3 loop reads CAIRERAPYEQYF. The CDR3, as DNA: TGTGCCATCAGGGAGCGGGCCCCCTACGAGCAGTACTTC.

The rearrangement links TRBV28 to TRBJ1-5, with D maybe TRBD1 (6 bases). Trimming left V 7 bases short and J 3 bases short, with 13 bases between. Looked up from germline, CDR1 is MDHEN and CDR2 is SYDVKM. The CDR3 is 14 amino acids. The CDR3 region is CASTLDRFNQPQHF. The CDR3, as DNA: TGTGCCAGCACCTTGGACAGATTCAATCAGCCCCAGCATTTT.

This clone was seen a handful of times. The CDR3 sequence is CASSPGQGPGELFF. The CDR3 DNA reads TGTGCCAGCAGCCCAGGCCAGGGACCCGGGGAGCTGTTTTTT. The J gene is TRBJ2-2, the V gene TRBV7-9, with D possibly called TRBD1 or TRBD2 (5 bases each). The V end lost 5 bases, the J end lost 6 bases, and 13 bases lay between the germline ends. Germline assignment: CDR1 SEHNR and CDR2 FQNEAQ (reference sequence). CDR3 length: 14 amino acids.

The CDR3 is CASSFGLAGTDTQYF. In DNA form, the CDR3 reads TGTGCCAGCAGCTTCGGACTAGCGGGCACAGATACGCAGTATTTT. J is TRBJ2-3 and V is TRBV11-2; 10 nucleotides match TRBD2. The germline gives CDR1 SGHAT, CDR2 FQNNGV. V gave up 3 bases and J gave up 1 base; unmatched junction bases: 1. The CDR3 consists of 15 residues.

The V gene is TRBV2, the J gene TRBJ1-6; D unresolved. V lost 7 bases and J lost 9, with 7 bases in between. Germline-derived CDR1 and CDR2 are SNHLY and FYNNEI. The CDR3 loop spans 11 amino acids. The CDR3 nucleotides read TGTGCCAGCAATGGTATTTCACCCCTCCACTTT. This encodes CASNGISPLHF.

This sequence joins TRBV28 and TRBJ2-3; 7 bases are shared with TRBD1. V shed 2 bases, J shed 1 base, and the junction held 3 bases outside the gene matches. Germline V lookup: CDR1 MDHEN, CDR2 SYDVKM. This CDR3 has 15 amino acids. The CDR3: CASSLTGVGTDTQYF. DNA for the CDR3: TGTGCCAGCAGTTTAACAGGGGTTGGCACAGATACGCAGTATTTT.

The chain joins TRBV5-1 to TRBJ2-1; 7 bases are shared with TRBD1. Germline V lookup: CDR1 SGHRS, CDR2 YFSETQ. The V segment lost 4 bases and the J segment 5 bases; nucleotides outside the gene matches: 6. The CDR3 is 14 residues long. The CDR3 DNA reads as TGCGCCAGCAGCCCCCAAGGGACAGACAATGAGCAGTTCTTC. Its translation is CASSPQGTDNEQFF.

This CDR3 is CASSAPRTDRWGDTQYF. DNA of the CDR3: TGTGCCAGCAGCGCCCCCCGGACAGATAGGTGGGGGGATACGCAGTATTTT. The chain recombines TRBV9 with TRBJ2-3; TRBD1 is a possible D gene (6 bases). CDR1 and CDR2 from the germline V gene are SGDLS and YYNGEE. This CDR3 is built from 17 residues. Trimming pared 3 bases from V and 6 bases from J, leaving 23 bases between.

The chain uses TRBV2 and TRBJ1-2; D remains ambiguous. Germline CDR1 reads SNHLY; CDR2 reads FYNNEI. V was cut by 3 bases and J by 4 bases, with 6 bases left in between. The CDR3 runs 12 residues. CDR3 loop: CASSDTVYGYTF. CDR3 nucleotide sequence: TGTGCCAGCAGTGATACAGTCTATGGCTACACCTTC.

V gene TRBV28 combines with J gene TRBJ2-1, with 9 bases fitting TRBD2. Germline CDR1 and CDR2: MDHEN and SYDVKM. The CDR3 consists of 15 residues. Germline trimming cut 3 bases from V and 6 bases from J; bases unmatched to any gene: 6. The CDR3 bases are TGTGCCAGCAGTTTGGGCCTAGCGGGGCCCAATGAGCAGTTCTTC. Protein: CASSLGLAGPNEQFF.

The J gene is TRBJ2-7, the V gene TRBV6-1; D is possibly TRBD2 (6 bases). V gave up 4 bases and J gave up 2 bases, with 9 bases separating them. CDR3 size: 13 residues. CDR1 and CDR2 from the germline V gene are MNHNS and SASEGT. CDR3 sequence: CASSGRGAYEQYF. The DNA for the CDR3 is TGTGCCAGCAGTGGTCGCGGGGCCTACGAGCAGTACTTC.

The chain uses TRBV6-6 and TRBJ2-2; the D is unclear. The V gene lost 2 bases and the J gene lost 2 bases, with 0 bases spanning the gap. This CDR3 spans 12 amino acids. Germline V lookup: CDR1 MNHNY, CDR2 SVGAGI (reference sequence). The CDR3 DNA reads TGTGCCAGCAGTTACAACACCGGGGAGCTGTTTTTT. Its protein product is CASSYNTGELFF.